This passage covers 11 T cell receptor beta chains from one sample sequenced in a study of tumor and adjacent non-tumor tissue in lung cancer (dated by TCRdb to the late 2010s). RNA was isolated from bulk unsorted tissue, and RNA quality was assessed with a NanoDrop ND-1000 and an Agilent 2100. Library creation used multiplex PCR. Sequenced on an Illumina HiSeq 2500. Following protocols modified from ARM-PCR, the researchers constructed TCRbeta libraries through three rounds of nested PCR with primers (Table S4). TCRdb's own reprocessing of the public reads used fastp at Q25 and MiXCR and kept productive beta chains. Each CDR3 protein appears once, grouped with its most common genes and DNA. For this sample the table gives about 85,000 distinct CDR3 sequences, of which around two thirds were detected only once. The ten biggest clones cover 15% of the sample. Sequenced sample: lung tumor tissue. The receptors were sampled from a man aged 70-80 years with non-small cell lung cancer.

CDR3 coding DNA: TGTGCCAGCAGCCCCCGGGGCAGGGTGAGGGGCTACACCTTC. It specifies CASSPRGRVRGYTF. The chain couples TRBV28 to TRBJ1-2, with D perhaps TRBD1 (5 bases). The V end was cut by 6 bases, the J end by 8 bases, with 19 bases between. The CDR3 runs 14 residues. Germline lookup yields CDR1 MDHEN and CDR2 SYDVKM.

On this clonotype: Since the CDR3 does not end with the conserved phenylalanine or tryptophan, this likely comes from a read error. The genes are TRBV11-3 and TRBJ2-2; D is perhaps TRBD1 (5 bases). The ends were cut back, 3 bases at V and 7 bases at J, with 15 bases in the middle. From germline, CDR1 is SGHNT and CDR2 YENEEA. The length of the CDR3 is 15 residues. CDR3 nucleotide sequence: TGTGCCAGCAGCTTCGGACATGGGTTTTTCGGGGAGCTGTTTATT. It translates to CASSFGHGFFGELFI.

Details on this clonotype: Because it lacks the conserved phenylalanine or tryptophan at the end, this CDR3 is likely a read error. The limits of the CDR3 on the DNA are not certain, so only TCRdb's listed CDR3 is given. The gene calls are TRBV11-2 and TRBJ2-7; the table names TRBD2, a call not compared with the DNA. The length of the CDR3 is 17 amino acids, counting both ends. Germline CDR1 is SGHAT and CDR2 is FQNNGV. CDR3 sequence reads: CASSLNPGLAGVRKQYI.

J is TRBJ2-6 and V is TRBV6-1; perhaps TRBD1 as D (6 bases). Per the germline V gene, CDR1 is MNHNS and CDR2 is SASEGT. Between the trimmed V and J ends, which lost 4 bases and 2 bases, there was a span of 12 bases. This CDR3 region has 16 residues. CDR3 sequence (DNA): TGTGCCAGCAGTGCTGAGGACAGTACTGGGGCCAACGTCCTGACTTTC. This encodes CASSAEDSTGANVLTF.

This clonotype was seen at least ten times. This chain connects TRBV29-1 to TRBJ2-3, with TRBD2 matching over 12 bases. The length of the CDR3 is 12 residues. Germline V gene lookup returns CDR1 SQVTM and CDR2 ANQGSEA. The CDR3: CIPSGGVDTQYF. CDR3 DNA: TGCATCCCTAGCGGGGGGGTGGATACGCAGTATTTT.

Points on this clonotype: The junction departs from germline at one end; a sequencing error may be responsible. This chain joins TRBV29-1 and TRBJ2-5, with D possibly TRBD1 on 5 matching bases. The CDR3 totals 12 residues. Per germline, CDR1 SQVTM and CDR2 ANQGSEA. The CDR3 here is CSVRGLKETHYF. The CDR3 nucleotides are TGCAGCGTTAGGGGTCTCAAAGAGACCCATTACTTC.

To note about this clonotype: The junction departs from germline at one end; a sequencing error may be responsible. The rearrangement joins TRBV6-5 to TRBJ2-6, with D tentatively TRBD2 (5 bases). Germline values: CDR1 MNHEY, CDR2 SVGAGI. The length of the CDR3 is 16 residues. The DNA of the CDR3 is TGTGCCAGCAGTTACATGGCGGGCTCTGAGGCCAACGTCCTGACATTC. This translates into CASSYMAGSEANVLTF.

This clonotype was seen ten or more times. The chain joins TRBV12-5 to TRBJ1-1, with 11 bases lining up with TRBD1. The germline CDR1 and CDR2 sequences are LGHNT and FRNRAP. V lost 2 bases, J lost 3 bases, and 5 bases stayed unmatched. The CDR3 has 16 residues. In DNA, the CDR3 is TGTGCTAGTGGTTTGCAACCGGGACAGGGGGACACTGAAGCTTTCTTT. It encodes CASGLQPGQGDTEAFF.

To note about this clonotype: Being one base from a much bigger clone, this may be a read error. The chain combines TRBV10-2 with TRBJ2-7; D possibly corresponds to TRBD1 (6 bases). Per germline, CDR1 WSHSY and CDR2 SAAADI. The length of the CDR3 is 15 residues. The CDR3 region is CASSESHRVLYEQHF. As DNA, the CDR3 is TGCGCCAGCAGTGAGTCCCACAGGGTTCTGTACGAGCAGCACTTC.

This clonotype was observed a few times. A read error is possible here, since a much larger clone lies one base away. This chain connects TRBV6-1 to TRBJ1-1; D remains ambiguous. Germline loops: CDR1 MNHNS, CDR2 SASEGT. The CDR3 loop spans 11 amino acids. CDR3 amino acids: CASLKNTEALF. The CDR3 region has the DNA TGTGCCAGTCTGAAGAACACTGAAGCTCTCTTT.

J is TRBJ2-2 and V is TRBV4-1; 7 bases agree with TRBD2. With V trimmed by 6 bases and J by 1 base, 8 bases remained unmatched. The CDR3 is 16 residues long. Germline values: CDR1 MGHRA, CDR2 YSYEKL. The CDR3 bases are TGCGCCAGCAGTCCCCTGGGGGGGAGGAACACCGGGGAGCTGTTTTTT. This codes for CASSPLGGRNTGELFF.